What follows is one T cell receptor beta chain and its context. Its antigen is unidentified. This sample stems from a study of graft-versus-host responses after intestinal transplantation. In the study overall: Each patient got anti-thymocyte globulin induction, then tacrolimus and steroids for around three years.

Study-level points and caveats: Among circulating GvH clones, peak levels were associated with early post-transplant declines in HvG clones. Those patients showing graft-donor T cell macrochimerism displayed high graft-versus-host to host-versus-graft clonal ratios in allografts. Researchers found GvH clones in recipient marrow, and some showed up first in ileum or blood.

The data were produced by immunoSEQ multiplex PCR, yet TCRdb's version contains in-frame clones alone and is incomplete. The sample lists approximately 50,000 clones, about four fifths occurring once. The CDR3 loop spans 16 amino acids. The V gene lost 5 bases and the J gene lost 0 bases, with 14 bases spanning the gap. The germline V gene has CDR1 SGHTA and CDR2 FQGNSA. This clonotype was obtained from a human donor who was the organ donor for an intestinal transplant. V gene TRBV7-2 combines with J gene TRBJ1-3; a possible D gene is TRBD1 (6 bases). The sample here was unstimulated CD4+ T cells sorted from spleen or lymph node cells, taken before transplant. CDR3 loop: CASSTRTALSGNTIYF. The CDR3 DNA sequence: TGTGCCAGCAGCACTCGGACAGCCCTCTCTGGAAACACCATATATTTT.